This TCR beta chain originates from a study of blood T cell repertoires in COVID-19. Background on the study: T cells, B-cell-depleted T cells, or PBMCs supplied cDNA or gDNA.

Per the original methods: Reference gene primer amplification in the assay estimated nucleated cell counts. Repertoires were generated with immunoSEQ multiplex PCR, while TCRdb's copy carries only in-frame clones and drops some. V, J and clone size reflect that table, while D and trimming were determined from the DNA. The top ten clones hold less than 3.5% of a sample with more than 200,000 clones, 88% of them seen once. The source of this sequence is a woman in her sixties with acute or convalescent COVID-19. Sample: peripheral blood.

The DNA for the CDR3 is TGTGCCAGCAGTTACGGGAGGGAGACCCTGTACCAAGAGACCCAGTACTTC. Translating it yields CASSYGRETLYQETQYF. The V and J genes are TRBV6-2 or TRBV6-3 and TRBJ2-5; TRBD2 agrees at 7 bases. The germline gives CDR1 MNHEY, CDR2 SVGEGT. The CDR3 extends over 17 amino acids. With 2 bases clipped from V and 0 bases from J, the junction kept 9 bases outside the gene matches.